This T cell receptor (beta chain) was captured in a study of T cells in Graves' hyperthyroidism and ophthalmopathy (dated by TCRdb to about 2019). Study-wide context: TCR V-J signatures able to tell the groups apart were searched for in a discovery cohort of some 97 patients, of whom around 43 had Graves' ophthalmopathy and around 57 had stable Graves' hyperthyroidism. Thyroid tissue and blood T-cell repertoires from six or seven Graves' hyperthyroidism patients were also compared in the study. Whether ophthalmopathy could be predicted prospectively was tested in an independent validation cohort made up of some 20 hyperthyroidism patients plus 17 patients who later progressed to ophthalmopathy. For training and testing, the roughly 97 patients in the discovery cohort were randomly divided in a 7:3 ratio. After blood sampling, hyperthyroidism patients were treated with methimazole at a starting dose of 30 mg daily, and ophthalmopathy patients were treated with high-dose intravenous methylprednisolone. The paper reports TCR Vbeta CDR3 sequencing of 135 peripheral blood samples: approximately 43 ophthalmopathy, about 75 hyperthyroidism and roughly 17 progressor patients.

This clonotype was found a few times. Its cognate antigen has yet to be identified. The sample holds no much larger clone one base away, and base qualities are not on file. Exclusion was applied to patients with uncontrolled infections, other autoimmune diseases, pregnancy or lactation. Diagnoses relied on clinical symptoms, serum thyroxine and TRAb, thyroid ultrasound and orbital computed tomography. Trizol reagent was used to extract total RNA, and RNA quality was then checked on an Agilent 2100 Bioanalyzer. The research as a whole found: Most expanded thyroid clonotypes (frequency above 0.001) were also found in blood, which suggests that blood repertoires may mirror thyroid immune responses. In cross-validation, a model built on a 13 V-J signature told ophthalmopathy apart from stable hyperthyroidism with 87.88% sensitivity and about 81% specificity, and in testing the same model reached 80%/75%. In validation, the model predicted progression to ophthalmopathy a median of approximately 6.3 months before onset, with about 70% sensitivity and 72.22% specificity. Sample size was not statistically predetermined, and blinding of investigators to group allocation was not performed.

Counted from cysteine to phenylalanine, this CDR3 has 14 amino acids. The kept DNA is CDR3 alone, 42 bases in frame from the first base. Taken from the germline V gene, the CDR1 and CDR2 loops are SGHVS and FNYEAQ. V lost 6 bases and J lost 1 base; the stretch between them is 12 bases long. The TCR beta CDR3 regions were amplified from RNA transcripts. A first-round RT-PCR of the TCR CDR3 used the HTBI primer set with the Qiagen OneStep RT-PCR kit. The libraries were constructed in a second round of multiplex PCR and then size-selected and purified. Paired-end sequencing of the libraries was performed with 100 bp reads on an Illumina HiSeq2000. Per the source publication's procedure: Raw data were processed with SOAPnuke, discarding reads with adapters, uncalled bases, mean Phred below 15, or no exact constant-primer or identifier match. High-quality paired reads were merged using COPE v1.2.5, and each unique nucleotide sequence was defined as a clonotype. MiTCR v1.1 was used to align clonotypes to the IMGT TRBV, TRBD and TRBJ reference segments. Only V-J combinations with frequency above 0.0001, covering about 99% of repertoires, were analysed. The TCS score was defined as the ratio of F50 (clonal expansion) to E x V (chaos), calculated using BLOSUM62-based TCRdist between CDR3 peptides within each V-J. Welch's t-statistics and random forest reduced 500 to 650 V-J features to about 13, which were used in a naive Bayes classifier (R e1071). Thyroid-blood repertoire similarity was quantified with the Morisita-Horn index. The public sequencing data were trimmed at Q25 with fastp and processed into clonotypes with MiXCR by TCRdb, which kept only in-frame beta chains. Entries that share a CDR3 protein sequence are merged under the most common genes and DNA. Here the V and J calls rest on TCRdb's processing, not on the authors' analysis. The sample profile shows approximately 640,000 distinct CDR3 sequences; over 40% of them were found once. Of the sample, under 8% falls within the top ten clones.

This TCR was sampled from an adult man with Graves' disease, either hyperthyroidism or ophthalmopathy (not recorded which). This sequence uses TRBV7-6 and TRBJ1-1, with the D gene not confidently named. Sequencing was carried out using peripheral blood or thyroid tissue (not recorded which). The DNA sequence follows: TGTGCCAGCAGTTCCTCCTCCGGGAACACTGAAGCTTTCTTT. It specifies CASSSSSGNTEAFF. Joined to the reference TRBV7-6 and TRBJ1-1 proteins, this CDR3 gives the full variable domain: GAGVSQSPRYKVTKRGQDVALRCDPISGHVSLYWYRQALGQGPEFLTYFNYEAQQDKSGLPNDRFSAERPEGSISTLTIQRTEQRDSAMYRCASSSSSGNTEAFFGQGTRLTVV.